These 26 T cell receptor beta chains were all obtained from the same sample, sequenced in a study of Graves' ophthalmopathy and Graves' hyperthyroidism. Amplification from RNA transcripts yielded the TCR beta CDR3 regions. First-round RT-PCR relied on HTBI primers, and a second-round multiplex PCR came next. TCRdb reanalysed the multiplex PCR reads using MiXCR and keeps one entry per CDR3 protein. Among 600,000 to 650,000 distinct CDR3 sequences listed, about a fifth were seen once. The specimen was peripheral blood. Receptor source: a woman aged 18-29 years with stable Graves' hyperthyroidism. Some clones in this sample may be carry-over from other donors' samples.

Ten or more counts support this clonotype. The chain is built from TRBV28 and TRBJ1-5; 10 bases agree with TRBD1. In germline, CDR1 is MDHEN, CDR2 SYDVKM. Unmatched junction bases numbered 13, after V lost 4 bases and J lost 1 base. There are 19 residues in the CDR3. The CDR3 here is CASSSSTGGVGGSNQPQHF. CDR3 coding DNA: TGTGCCAGCAGTTCCTCGACAGGGGGCGTTGGGGGCAGCAATCAGCCCCAGCATTTT.

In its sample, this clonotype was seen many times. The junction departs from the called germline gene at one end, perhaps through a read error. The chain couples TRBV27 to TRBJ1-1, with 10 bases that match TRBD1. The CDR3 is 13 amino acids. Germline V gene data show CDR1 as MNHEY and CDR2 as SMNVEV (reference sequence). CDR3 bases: TGTGCCAGCAGTTCAGCGGGACAGGGGAGGTCGATCTTT. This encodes CASSSAGQGRSIF.

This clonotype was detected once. In nucleotides, the CDR3 is TGTGCCAGCAGCCGGACAGGGGTTAGCTCCTACGAGCAGTACTTC. Translated, it gives CASSRTGVSSYEQYF. The V gene is TRBV6-1, the J gene TRBJ2-7, with TRBD1 matching over 9 bases. V shed 6 bases, J shed 0 bases, and the junction held 6 bases outside the gene matches. The germline V gene encodes CDR1 MNHNS and CDR2 SASEGT. The CDR3 sequence is 15 residues long.

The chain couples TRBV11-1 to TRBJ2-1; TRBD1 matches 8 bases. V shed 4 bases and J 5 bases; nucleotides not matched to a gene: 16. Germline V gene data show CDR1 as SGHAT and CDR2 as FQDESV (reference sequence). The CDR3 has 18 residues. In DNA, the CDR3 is TGTGCCAGCAGCTCCCGGGGGTTGACGGACAGGGTGGACAATGAGCAGTTCTTC. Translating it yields CASSSRGLTDRVDNEQFF.

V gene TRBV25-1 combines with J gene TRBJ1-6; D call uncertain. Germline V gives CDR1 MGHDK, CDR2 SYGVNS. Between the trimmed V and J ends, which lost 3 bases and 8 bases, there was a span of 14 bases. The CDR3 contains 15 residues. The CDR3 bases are TGTGCCAGCAGTGACGGCGGCAGGCGGCATTCACCCCTCCACTTT. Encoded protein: CASSDGGRRHSPLHF.

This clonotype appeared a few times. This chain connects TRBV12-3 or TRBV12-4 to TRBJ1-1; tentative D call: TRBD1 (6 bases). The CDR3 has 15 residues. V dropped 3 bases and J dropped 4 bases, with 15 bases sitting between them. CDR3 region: CASSFGPGVGTEAFF. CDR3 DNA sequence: TGTGCCAGCAGTTTCGGACCAGGGGTTGGCACTGAAGCTTTCTTT.

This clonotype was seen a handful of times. The CDR3 nucleotides read TGTGCCAGCAGGGGCAGGGCGAATCAGCCCCAGCATTTT. This codes for CASRGRANQPQHF. This sequence joins TRBV27 and TRBJ1-5, with D possibly matching TRBD1 (5 bases). Germline assignment: CDR1 MNHEY and CDR2 SMNVEV (reference sequence). The CDR3 contains 13 residues. Trimming cost V 6 bases and J 4 bases, with 10 bases left between them.

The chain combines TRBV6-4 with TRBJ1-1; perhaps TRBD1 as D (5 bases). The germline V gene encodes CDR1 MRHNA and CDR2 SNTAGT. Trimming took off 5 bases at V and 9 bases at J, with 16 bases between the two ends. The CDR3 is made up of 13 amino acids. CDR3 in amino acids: CASSPPGGGKAFF. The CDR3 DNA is TGTGCCAGCAGTCCCCCGGGTGGGGGTAAAGCTTTCTTT.

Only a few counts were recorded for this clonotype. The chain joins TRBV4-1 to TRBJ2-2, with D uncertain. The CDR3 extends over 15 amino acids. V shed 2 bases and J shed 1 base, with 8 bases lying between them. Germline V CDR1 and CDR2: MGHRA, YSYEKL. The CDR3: CASSQTSGNTGELFF. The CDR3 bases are TGCGCCAGCAGCCAAACGTCAGGGAACACCGGGGAGCTGTTTTTT.

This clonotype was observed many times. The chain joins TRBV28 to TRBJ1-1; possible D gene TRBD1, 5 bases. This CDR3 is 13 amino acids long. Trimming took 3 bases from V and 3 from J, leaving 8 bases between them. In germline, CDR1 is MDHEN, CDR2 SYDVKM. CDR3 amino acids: CASSFRGYTEAFF. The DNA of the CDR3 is TGTGCCAGCAGTTTTAGGGGATACACTGAAGCTTTCTTT. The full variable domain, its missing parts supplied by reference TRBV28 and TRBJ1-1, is DVKVTQSSRYLVKRTGEKVFLECVQDMDHENMFWYRQDPGLGLRLIYFSYDVKMKEKGDIPEGYSVSREKKERFSLILESASTNQTSMYLCASSFRGYTEAFFGQGTRLTVV.

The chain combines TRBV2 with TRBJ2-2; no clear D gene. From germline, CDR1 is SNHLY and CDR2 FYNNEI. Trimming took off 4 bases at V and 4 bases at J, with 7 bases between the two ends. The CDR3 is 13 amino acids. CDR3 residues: CASSVSGTGELFF. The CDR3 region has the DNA TGTGCCAGCAGTGTCTCTGGCACCGGGGAGCTGTTTTTT.

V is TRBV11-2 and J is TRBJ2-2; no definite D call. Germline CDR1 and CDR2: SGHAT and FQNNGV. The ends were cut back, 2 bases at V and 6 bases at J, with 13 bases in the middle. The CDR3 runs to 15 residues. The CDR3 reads CASSLIGSLSGELFF. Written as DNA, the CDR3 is TGTGCCAGCAGCTTAATAGGTTCCTTGTCCGGGGAGCTGTTTTTT.

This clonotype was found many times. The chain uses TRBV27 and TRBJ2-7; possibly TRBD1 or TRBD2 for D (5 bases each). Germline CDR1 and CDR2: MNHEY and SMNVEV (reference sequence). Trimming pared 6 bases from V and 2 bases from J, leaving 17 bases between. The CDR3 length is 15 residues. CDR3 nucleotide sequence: TGTGCCAGCAGGGCCTCCGGGACGGCAACCTACGAGCAGTACTTC. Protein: CASRASGTATYEQYF.

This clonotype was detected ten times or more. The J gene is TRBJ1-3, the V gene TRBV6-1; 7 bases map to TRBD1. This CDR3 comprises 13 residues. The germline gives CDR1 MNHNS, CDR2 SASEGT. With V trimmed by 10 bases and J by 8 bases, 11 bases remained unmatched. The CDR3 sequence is CATRNRGRYTIYF. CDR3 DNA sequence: TGTGCCACCAGAAACAGGGGTCGGTACACCATATATTTT.

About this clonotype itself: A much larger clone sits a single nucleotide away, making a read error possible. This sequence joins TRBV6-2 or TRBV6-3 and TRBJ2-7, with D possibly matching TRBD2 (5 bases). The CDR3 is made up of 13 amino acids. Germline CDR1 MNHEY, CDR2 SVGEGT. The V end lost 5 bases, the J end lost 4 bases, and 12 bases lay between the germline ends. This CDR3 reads CASSRTCSYEQYF. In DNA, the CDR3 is TGTGCCAGCAGTAGGACTTGTAGTTACGAGCAGTACTTC.

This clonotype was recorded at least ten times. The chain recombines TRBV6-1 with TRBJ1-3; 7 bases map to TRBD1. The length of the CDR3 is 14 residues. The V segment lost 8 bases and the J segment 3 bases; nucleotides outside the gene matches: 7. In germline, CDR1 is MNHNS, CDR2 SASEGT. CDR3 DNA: TGTGCCAGCCAACACAGGGGACTTGGAAACACCATATATTTT. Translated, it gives CASQHRGLGNTIYF.

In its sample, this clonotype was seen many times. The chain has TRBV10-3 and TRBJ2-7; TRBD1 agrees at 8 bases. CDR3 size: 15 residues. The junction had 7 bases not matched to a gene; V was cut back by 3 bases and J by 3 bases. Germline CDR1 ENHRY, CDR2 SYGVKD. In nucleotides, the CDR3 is TGTGCCATCAGTGACCAAGGGACAGGTAGCTACGAGCAGTACTTC. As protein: CAISDQGTGSYEQYF.

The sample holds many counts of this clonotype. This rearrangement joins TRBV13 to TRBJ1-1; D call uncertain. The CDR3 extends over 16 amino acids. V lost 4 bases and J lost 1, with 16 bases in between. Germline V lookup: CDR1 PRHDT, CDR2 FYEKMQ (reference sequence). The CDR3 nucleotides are TGTGCCAGCAGCTCCTCAGCCACAACAGCGAACACTGAAGCTTTCTTT. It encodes CASSSSATTANTEAFF.

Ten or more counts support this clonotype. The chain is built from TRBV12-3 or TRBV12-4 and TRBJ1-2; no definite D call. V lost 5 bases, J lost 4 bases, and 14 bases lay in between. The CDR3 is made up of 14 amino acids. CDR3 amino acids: CASSRPTTSYGYTF. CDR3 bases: TGTGCCAGCAGTCGACCTACGACGTCCTATGGCTACACCTTC.

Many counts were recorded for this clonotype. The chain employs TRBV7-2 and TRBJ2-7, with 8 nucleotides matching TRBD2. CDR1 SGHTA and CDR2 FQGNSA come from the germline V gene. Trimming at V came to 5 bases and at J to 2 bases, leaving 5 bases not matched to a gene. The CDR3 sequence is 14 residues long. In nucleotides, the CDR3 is TGTGCCAGCAGCACTAGCGGAGGACCCTACGAGCAGTACTTC. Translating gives CASSTSGGPYEQYF.

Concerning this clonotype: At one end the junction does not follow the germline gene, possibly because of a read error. CDR3 in DNA: TGTGCCTTGAGTGCGGGGGCTGGGGCCAACGTCCTGACTTTC. Encoded protein: CALSAGAGANVLTF. The V call is TRBV30, the J call TRBJ2-6; TRBD2 matches 7 bases. The CDR3 contains 14 residues. Germline CDR1 and CDR2: GTSNPN and SVGIG (reference sequence).

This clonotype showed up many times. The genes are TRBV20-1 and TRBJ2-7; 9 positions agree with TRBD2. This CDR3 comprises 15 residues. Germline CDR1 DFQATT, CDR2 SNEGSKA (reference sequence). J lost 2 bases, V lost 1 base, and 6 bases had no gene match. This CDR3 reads CSARVAAGGTYEQYF. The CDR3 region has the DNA TGCAGTGCTAGAGTCGCAGCGGGGGGTACCTACGAGCAGTACTTC.

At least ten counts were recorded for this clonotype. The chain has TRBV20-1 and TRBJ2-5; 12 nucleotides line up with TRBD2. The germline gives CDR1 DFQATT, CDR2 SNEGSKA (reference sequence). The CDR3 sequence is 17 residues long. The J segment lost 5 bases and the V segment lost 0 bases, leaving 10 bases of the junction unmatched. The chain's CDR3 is CSARDLTSGSLGETQYF. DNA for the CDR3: TGCAGTGCTAGAGATCTGACTAGCGGGAGTCTCGGGGAGACCCAGTACTTC.

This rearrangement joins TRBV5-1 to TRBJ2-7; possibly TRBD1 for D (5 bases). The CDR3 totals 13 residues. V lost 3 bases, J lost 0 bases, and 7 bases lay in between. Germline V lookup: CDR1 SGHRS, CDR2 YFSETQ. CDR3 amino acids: CASSWQGSYEQYF. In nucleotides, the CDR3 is TGCGCCAGCAGCTGGCAGGGCTCCTACGAGCAGTACTTC.

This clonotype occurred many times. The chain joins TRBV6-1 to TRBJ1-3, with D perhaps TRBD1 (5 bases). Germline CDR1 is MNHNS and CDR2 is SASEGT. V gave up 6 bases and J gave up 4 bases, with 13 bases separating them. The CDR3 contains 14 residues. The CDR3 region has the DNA TGTGCCAGCAGCCTGCGGGGCTACGGAAACACCATATATTTT. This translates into CASSLRGYGNTIYF.

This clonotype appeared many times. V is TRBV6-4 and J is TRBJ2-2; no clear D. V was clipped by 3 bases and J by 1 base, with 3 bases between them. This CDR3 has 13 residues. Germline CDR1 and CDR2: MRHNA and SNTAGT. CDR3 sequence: CASSEGNTGELFF. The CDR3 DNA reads TGTGCCAGCAGTGAAGGGAACACCGGGGAGCTGTTTTTT.